Listed here are 26 T cell receptor beta chains from one sample, sequenced in a study of blood T cell repertoires in COVID-19. TCRdb's table, derived via immunoSEQ multiplex PCR, lists solely in-frame clones and lacks some. The repertoire holds 60,000 or so clones, with approximately 91% as singletons. The sequencing input was peripheral blood. The receptors derive from a human donor in a cohort sampled during active COVID-19.

The chain couples TRBV12-3 or TRBV12-4 to TRBJ2-1; TRBD2 aligns across 7 bases. Losses at the gene ends were 5 bases for V and 4 bases for J; bases not matched to a gene: 2. This CDR3 is 13 amino acids long. CDR3 nucleotide sequence: TGTGCCAGCAGTCTCGGGAGGTACAATGAGCAGTTCTTC. Translating it yields CASSLGRYNEQFF.

This clone was counted once. This chain connects TRBV5-4 to TRBJ2-7; D uncertain. Germline CDR1 is SGHNT and CDR2 is YYREEE (reference sequence). The CDR3 has 12 amino acids. The germline V and J ends were trimmed by 5 bases and 4 bases, with 10 bases remaining between them. The CDR3 is CASSYRSYEQYF. The DNA for the CDR3 is TGTGCCAGCAGTTACAGATCATACGAGCAGTACTTC.

The V call is TRBV19, the J call TRBJ1-1; D uncertain. Trimming pared 1 base from V and 10 bases from J, leaving 13 bases between. The length of the CDR3 is 13 residues. CDR1 is LNHDA, CDR2 SQIVND, per germline (reference sequence). The CDR3 sequence is CASSIGPSRRAFF. For the CDR3, the DNA is TGTGCCAGTAGTATAGGACCCAGCCGGAGAGCTTTCTTT.

This clone has only one observation. The chain uses TRBV21-1 and TRBJ2-5; the table calls TRBD2, which could not be checked here. TRBV21-1 is shown as a pseudogene. The CDR3 extends over 21 amino acids. CDR3 region: CASSKGDPHPDSSREEETQYF. CDR3 coding DNA: TGTGCCAGCAGCAAAGGAGACCCCCACCCGGACAGTTCGCGGGAGGAAGAGACCCAGTACTTC.

V usage is TRBV18 and J usage is TRBJ1-6, with TRBD1 matching over 12 bases. The junction had 5 bases not matched to a gene; V was cut back by 3 bases and J by 8 bases. Germline V CDR1 and CDR2: KGHSH, LQKENI. This CDR3 comprises 16 residues. The CDR3 DNA reads as TGTGCCAGCTCACCGGGGACAGGGGGCATTGATTCACCCCTCCACTTT. It translates to CASSPGTGGIDSPLHF.

The chain employs TRBV19 and TRBJ2-1, with 10 bases identical to TRBD1. Germline lookup yields CDR1 LNHDA and CDR2 SQIVND (reference sequence). The CDR3 contains 15 residues. The trim removed 6 bases at V and 5 bases at J, leaving 7 bases unmatched. The CDR3 nucleotides read TGTGCCAGTAGGGGGACAGGGGTGGGAGACAATGAGCAGTTCTTC. It encodes CASRGTGVGDNEQFF.

CDR3 loop: CASSSTSGEVTQYF. Here the CDR3 DNA reads TGTGCCAGCAGTTCAACCTCGGGTGAGGTGACCCAGTACTTC. The chain has TRBV7-2 and TRBJ2-5; no reliable D call. CDR1 and CDR2 from the germline V gene are SGHTA and FQGNSA. CDR3 length equals 14 residues. V was trimmed by 6 bases and J by 7 bases, leaving 18 bases between them.

The chain has TRBV19 and TRBJ2-3, with D possibly TRBD2 on 5 matching bases. The CDR3 totals 16 residues. Trimming took 8 bases from V and 2 from J, leaving 20 bases between them. Germline values: CDR1 LNHDA, CDR2 SQIVND (reference sequence). CDR3 coding DNA: TGTGCCAGTCCTCTGGGTCGGCGGACTTTCACAGATACGCAGTATTTT. Its protein product is CASPLGRRTFTDTQYF.

V and J are TRBV5-1 and TRBJ1-1; no firm D call. Germline V gives CDR1 SGHRS, CDR2 YFSETQ. This CDR3 is 13 amino acids long. V lost 0 bases, J lost 6 bases, and 9 bases lay in between. CDR3 nucleotide sequence: TGCGCCAGCAGCTTGGCCACCGGTCCTGAAGCTTTCTTT. This gives the protein CASSLATGPEAFF.

The gene calls are TRBV7-6 and TRBJ2-3; unclear D gene. Germline CDR1 reads SGHVS; CDR2 reads FNYEAQ. The length of the CDR3 is 15 residues. Trimming shortened V by 1 base and J by 2 bases, and 10 bases separated the two germline ends. The CDR3 coding sequence is TGTGCCAGCAGCTTAGGTCAGGTGATCACAGATACGCAGTATTTT. Its protein product is CASSLGQVITDTQYF.

The chain links TRBV5-1 to TRBJ2-1; D gene ambiguous. V lost 6 bases and J 2 bases, leaving 15 bases between the germline ends. The CDR3 runs to 15 residues. From germline, CDR1 is SGHRS and CDR2 YFSETQ. Written as DNA, the CDR3 is TGCGCCAGCATTGGAGTTCCCGATGCCTACAATGAGCAGTTCTTC. It translates to CASIGVPDAYNEQFF.

The chain couples TRBV27 to TRBJ2-7; TRBD2 matches 10 bases. CDR3 length: 16 amino acids. The V gene end was trimmed by 3 bases and the J gene end by 0 bases; junction bases not matched to a gene: 5. Germline V gene lookup returns CDR1 MNHEY and CDR2 SMNVEV (reference sequence). CDR3 region: CASSFRVAGGSYEQYF. The CDR3 region has the DNA TGTGCCAGCAGTTTTAGAGTAGCGGGGGGCTCCTACGAGCAGTACTTC.

The genes are TRBV24-1 and TRBJ2-3; D is uncertain. The CDR3 has 13 amino acids. Per the germline V gene, CDR1 is KGHDR and CDR2 is SFDVKD. With 4 bases removed from V and 5 bases from J, the gap between germline ends came to 9 bases. In nucleotides, the CDR3 is TGTGCCACCAGTGACTGGAGAAGAGATACGCAGTATTTT. This codes for CATSDWRRDTQYF.

The chain joins TRBV28 to TRBJ1-4, with TRBD1 matching over 8 bases. The germline V gene encodes CDR1 MDHEN and CDR2 SYDVKM. CDR3 length: 16 amino acids. After removal of 4 bases from V and 6 bases from J, the junction contained 10 bases not matched to a gene. CDR3 loop: CASSSRTGLSHEKLFF. CDR3 in DNA: TGTGCCAGCAGTTCCCGGACAGGGCTTTCACATGAAAAACTGTTTTTT.

This clone was seen only once. This chain connects TRBV21-1 to TRBJ2-3; the table's D call TRBD2 went unverified against the DNA. TRBV21-1 is a pseudogene segment. CDR3 length equals 21 residues. CDR3 amino acids: CASSKEASTSTTSGRADTQYF. As DNA, the CDR3 is TGTGCCAGCAGCAAAGAGGCATCTACCTCCACCACTAGCGGGAGGGCAGATACGCAGTATTTT.

V gene TRBV14 combines with J gene TRBJ2-1; D not certain. Germline CDR1 SGHDN, CDR2 FVKESK. The CDR3 has 16 residues. The V end lost 0 bases, the J end lost 2 bases, and 11 bases lay between the germline ends. The CDR3 protein is CASSQDFGLPYNEQFF. The CDR3, as DNA: TGTGCCAGCAGCCAAGATTTTGGGCTACCCTACAATGAGCAGTTCTTC.

V gene TRBV6-6 combines with J gene TRBJ2-7; TRBD1 aligns across 9 bases. J was trimmed by 6 bases and V by 0 bases; bases with no gene match: 0. The CDR3 consists of 13 residues. In germline, CDR1 is MNHNY, CDR2 SVGAGI (reference sequence). The CDR3 spells CASSYSTGGEQYF. CDR3 nucleotide sequence: TGTGCCAGCAGTTACTCGACAGGGGGCGAGCAGTACTTC.

A single count supports this clone. The V gene is TRBV9, the J gene TRBJ1-1, with 9 bases matching TRBD1. The CDR3 extends over 16 amino acids. V lost 0 bases to trimming and J lost 3 bases; unmatched junction nucleotides: 6. The V gene's germline CDR1 is SGDLS and CDR2 YYNGEE. The CDR3 DNA follows: TGTGCCAGCAGCGTAGGGACGGGACAGGGATACACTGAAGCTTTCTTT. Amino acid sequence: CASSVGTGQGYTEAFF.

This clone was found once. The chain's CDR3 is CASSWMPGTDSTDTQYF. The CDR3 DNA reads as TGTGCCAGCAGCTGGATGCCCGGGACAGATAGCACAGATACGCAGTATTTT. This chain joins TRBV5-4 and TRBJ2-3; 7 bases are a match to TRBD1. The CDR3 has 17 amino acids. Germline values: CDR1 SGHNT, CDR2 YYREEE (reference sequence). V lost 3 bases and J lost 0; bases outside the gene matches: 10. The complete variable domain, with remaining parts taken from reference TRBV5-4 and TRBJ2-3, reads ETGVTQSPTHLIKTRGQQVTLRCSSQSGHNTVSWYQQALGQGPQFIFQYYREEENGRGNFPPRFSGLQFPNYSSELNVNALELDDSALYLCASSWMPGTDSTDTQYFGPGTRLTVL.

CDR3 DNA: TGCAGCGTTGAAGATCGGGGTATCGGTTCCGGGGAGCTGTTTTTT. Translation: CSVEDRGIGSGELFF. The chain recombines TRBV29-1 with TRBJ2-2; perhaps TRBD2 as D (5 bases). V dropped 0 bases and J dropped 6 bases, with 14 bases sitting between them. In germline, CDR1 is SQVTM, CDR2 ANQGSEA. This CDR3 has 15 amino acids.

The J gene is TRBJ2-3, the V gene TRBV14, with D maybe TRBD2 (6 bases). V lost 0 bases and J lost 0, with 22 bases in between. There are 20 residues in the CDR3. Per germline, CDR1 SGHDN and CDR2 FVKESK. This CDR3 reads CASSQDESSRLATSTDTQYF. CDR3 nucleotides: TGTGCCAGCAGCCAAGATGAGAGCTCTCGGCTAGCGACAAGCACAGATACGCAGTATTTT.

This clone was counted once. The chain has TRBV6-5 and TRBJ1-1; no definite D call. The CDR3 is 16 amino acids. Germline V lookup: CDR1 MNHEY, CDR2 SVGAGI. Trimming removed 4 bases from V and 0 bases from J, with 15 bases in between. The CDR3: CASSSPTGNMNTEAFF. The CDR3 region has the DNA TGTGCCAGCAGTTCTCCGACGGGGAATATGAACACTGAAGCTTTCTTT.

The V call is TRBV5-4, the J call TRBJ2-3; 11 bases match TRBD2. Germline V gene data show CDR1 as SGHNT and CDR2 as YYREEE (reference sequence). J was trimmed by 6 bases and V by 4 bases; bases with no gene match: 7. CDR3 length: 15 amino acids. Here the CDR3 DNA reads TGTGCCAGCAGCATGACTAGCGGGACGTCGGATACGCAGTATTTT. Residues: CASSMTSGTSDTQYF.

This chain connects TRBV5-1 to TRBJ1-4; 8 bases are shared with TRBD1. Germline CDR1 and CDR2: SGHRS and YFSETQ. J was trimmed by 8 bases and V by 4 bases; bases with no gene match: 10. The CDR3 is 15 residues long. CDR3 nucleotides: TGCGCCAGCAGCCGATGGACAGGGTGGGACGAAAAACTGTTTTTT. Amino acids: CASSRWTGWDEKLFF. The entire variable domain, with the rest obtained from reference TRBV5-1 and TRBJ1-4, is as follows: KAGVTQTPRYLIKTRGQQVTLSCSPISGHRSVSWYQQTPGQGLQFLFEYFSETQRNKGNFPGRFSGRQFSNSRSEMNVSTLELGDSALYLCASSRWTGWDEKLFFGSGTQLSVL.

This clone was detected once. J is TRBJ2-7 and V is TRBV11-2; D not resolved. CDR1 is SGHAT and CDR2 is FQNNGV in the germline V gene. The length of the CDR3 is 11 residues. V was clipped by 5 bases and J by 6 bases, with 8 bases between them. Here the CDR3 DNA reads TGTGCCAGCAGCCCATACATCGAGCAGTACTTC. Protein sequence: CASSPYIEQYF.

This chain joins TRBV11-2 and TRBJ2-7; tentatively, D is TRBD1 (6 bases). Trimming took 2 bases from V and 4 from J, leaving 12 bases between them. Per the germline V gene, CDR1 is SGHAT and CDR2 is FQNNGV. The CDR3 is made up of 14 amino acids. This chain's CDR3 is CASSLRDTVYEQYF. The CDR3 DNA follows: TGTGCCAGCAGCTTAAGGGACACCGTTTACGAGCAGTACTTC. The full variable domain, rest sourced from reference TRBV11-2 and TRBJ2-7, is EAGVAQSPRYKIIEKRQSVAFWCNPISGHATLYWYQQILGQGPKLLIQFQNNGVVDDSQLPKDRFSAERLKGVDSTLKIQPAKLEDSAVYLCASSLRDTVYEQYFGPGTRLTVT.